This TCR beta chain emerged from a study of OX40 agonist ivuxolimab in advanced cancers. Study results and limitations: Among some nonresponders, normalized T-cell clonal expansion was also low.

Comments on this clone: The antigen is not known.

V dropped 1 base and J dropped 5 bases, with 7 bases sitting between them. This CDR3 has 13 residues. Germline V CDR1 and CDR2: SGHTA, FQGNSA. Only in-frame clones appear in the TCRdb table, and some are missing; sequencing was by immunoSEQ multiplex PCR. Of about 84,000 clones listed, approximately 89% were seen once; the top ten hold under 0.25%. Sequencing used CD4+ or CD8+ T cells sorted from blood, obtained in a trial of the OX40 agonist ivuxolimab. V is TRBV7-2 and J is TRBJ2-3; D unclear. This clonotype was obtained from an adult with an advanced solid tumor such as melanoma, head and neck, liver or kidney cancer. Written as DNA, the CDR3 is TGTGCCAGCAGCTTAGAATCGGTAGATACGCAGTATTTT. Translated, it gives CASSLESVDTQYF.